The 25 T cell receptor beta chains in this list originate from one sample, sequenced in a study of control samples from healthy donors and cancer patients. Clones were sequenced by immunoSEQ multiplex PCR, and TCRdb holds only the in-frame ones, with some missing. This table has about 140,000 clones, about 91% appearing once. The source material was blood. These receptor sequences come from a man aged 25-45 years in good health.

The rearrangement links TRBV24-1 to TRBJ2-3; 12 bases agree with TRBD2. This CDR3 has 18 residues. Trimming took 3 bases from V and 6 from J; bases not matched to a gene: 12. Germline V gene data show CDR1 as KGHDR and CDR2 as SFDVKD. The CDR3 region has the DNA TGTGCCACCAGTGATCTCCGACTAGCGGGGGACCCGAGGGATACGCAGTATTTT. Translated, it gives CATSDLRLAGDPRDTQYF.

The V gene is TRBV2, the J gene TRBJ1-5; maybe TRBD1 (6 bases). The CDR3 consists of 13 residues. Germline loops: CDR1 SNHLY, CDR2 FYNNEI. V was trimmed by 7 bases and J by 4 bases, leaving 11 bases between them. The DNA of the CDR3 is TGTGCCAGCAACGTTAGGGGGAATCAGCCCCAGCATTTT. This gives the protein CASNVRGNQPQHF.

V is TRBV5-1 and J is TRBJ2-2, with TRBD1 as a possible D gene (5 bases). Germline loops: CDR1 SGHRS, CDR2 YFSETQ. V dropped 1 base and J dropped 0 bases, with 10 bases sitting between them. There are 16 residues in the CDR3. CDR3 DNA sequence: TGCGCCAGCAGCTTGAATGGACATTCGAACACCGGGGAGCTGTTTTTT. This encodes CASSLNGHSNTGELFF.

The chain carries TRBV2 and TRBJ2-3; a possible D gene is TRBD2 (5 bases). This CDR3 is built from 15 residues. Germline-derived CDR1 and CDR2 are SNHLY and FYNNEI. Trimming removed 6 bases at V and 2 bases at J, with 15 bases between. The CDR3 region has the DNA TGTGCCAGCAGCGGGTCACTCGGGGACACAGATACGCAGTATTTT. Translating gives CASSGSLGDTDTQYF.

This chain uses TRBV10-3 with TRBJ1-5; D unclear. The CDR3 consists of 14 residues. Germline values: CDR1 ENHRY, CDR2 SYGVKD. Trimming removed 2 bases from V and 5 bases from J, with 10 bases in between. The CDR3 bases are TGTGCCATCAGTGAGGAGGCCCGGGATCAGCCCCAGCATTTT. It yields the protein CAISEEARDQPQHF.

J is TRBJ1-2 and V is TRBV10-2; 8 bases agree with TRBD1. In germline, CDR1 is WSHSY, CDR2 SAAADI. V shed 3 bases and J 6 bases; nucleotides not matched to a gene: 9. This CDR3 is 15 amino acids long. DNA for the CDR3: TGCGCCAGCAGTGAAACCGGGACAGGATCGGATGGCTACACCTTC. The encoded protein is CASSETGTGSDGYTF.

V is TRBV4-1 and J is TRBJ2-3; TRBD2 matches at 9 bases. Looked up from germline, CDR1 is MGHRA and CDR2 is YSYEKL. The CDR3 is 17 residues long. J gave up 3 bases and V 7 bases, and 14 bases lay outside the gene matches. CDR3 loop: CASTNSWLAGNTDTQYF. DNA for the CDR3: TGCGCCAGCACCAACTCTTGGCTAGCGGGGAATACAGATACGCAGTATTTT.

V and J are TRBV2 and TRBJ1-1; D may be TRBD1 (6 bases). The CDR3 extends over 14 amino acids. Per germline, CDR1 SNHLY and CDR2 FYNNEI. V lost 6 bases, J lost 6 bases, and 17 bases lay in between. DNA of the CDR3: TGTGCCAGCAGACCGGGACAATTGGGTCCTGAAGCTTTCTTT. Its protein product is CASRPGQLGPEAFF.

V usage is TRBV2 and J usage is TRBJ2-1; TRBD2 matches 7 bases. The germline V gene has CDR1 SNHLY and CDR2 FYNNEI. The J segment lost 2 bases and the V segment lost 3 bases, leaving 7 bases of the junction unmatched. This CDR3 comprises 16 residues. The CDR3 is CASSEEGGWTYNEQFF. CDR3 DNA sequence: TGTGCCAGCAGTGAGGAGGGAGGGTGGACCTACAATGAGCAGTTCTTC.

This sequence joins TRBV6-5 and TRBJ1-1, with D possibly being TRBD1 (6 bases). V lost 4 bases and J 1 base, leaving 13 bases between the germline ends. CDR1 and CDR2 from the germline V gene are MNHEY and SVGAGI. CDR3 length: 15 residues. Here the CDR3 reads CASSLHGTPNTEAFF. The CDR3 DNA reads TGTGCCAGCAGTTTACATGGGACACCGAACACTGAAGCTTTCTTT.

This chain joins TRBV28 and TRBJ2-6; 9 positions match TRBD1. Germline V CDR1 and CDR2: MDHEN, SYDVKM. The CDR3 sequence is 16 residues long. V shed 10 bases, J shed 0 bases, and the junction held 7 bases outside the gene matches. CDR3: CATAGQGFSGANVLTF. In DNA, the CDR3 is TGTGCCACTGCGGGACAGGGATTCTCTGGGGCCAACGTCCTGACTTTC. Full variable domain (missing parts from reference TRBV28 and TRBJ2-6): DVKVTQSSRYLVKRTGEKVFLECVQDMDHENMFWYRQDPGLGLRLIYFSYDVKMKEKGDIPEGYSVSREKKERFSLILESASTNQTSMYLCATAGQGFSGANVLTFGAGSRLTVL.

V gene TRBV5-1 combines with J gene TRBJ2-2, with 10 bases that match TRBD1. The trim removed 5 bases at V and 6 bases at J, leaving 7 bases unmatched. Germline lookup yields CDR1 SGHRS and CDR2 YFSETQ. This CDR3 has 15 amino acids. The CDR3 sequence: CASRPLTGGPGELFF. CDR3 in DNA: TGCGCCAGCAGGCCTCTGACAGGGGGCCCCGGGGAGCTGTTTTTT.

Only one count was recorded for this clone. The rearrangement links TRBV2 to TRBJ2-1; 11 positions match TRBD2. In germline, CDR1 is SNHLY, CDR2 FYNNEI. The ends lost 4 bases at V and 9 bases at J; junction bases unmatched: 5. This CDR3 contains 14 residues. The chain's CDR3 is CASSGGLAVSEQFF. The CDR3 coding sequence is TGTGCCAGCAGTGGGGGACTAGCGGTCTCTGAGCAGTTCTTC. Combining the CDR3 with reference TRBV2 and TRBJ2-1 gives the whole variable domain EPEVTQTPSHQVTQMGQEVILRCVPISNHLYFYWYRQILGQKVEFLVSFYNNEISEKSEIFDDQFSVERPDGSNFTLKIRSTKLEDSAMYFCASSGGLAVSEQFFGPGTRLTVL.

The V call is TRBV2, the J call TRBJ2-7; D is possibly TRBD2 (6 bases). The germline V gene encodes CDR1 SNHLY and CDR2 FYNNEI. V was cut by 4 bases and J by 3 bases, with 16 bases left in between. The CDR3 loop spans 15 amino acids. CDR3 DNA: TGTGCCAGCAGTGTGTATGGGACGGGGGACTACGAGCAGTACTTC. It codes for CASSVYGTGDYEQYF.

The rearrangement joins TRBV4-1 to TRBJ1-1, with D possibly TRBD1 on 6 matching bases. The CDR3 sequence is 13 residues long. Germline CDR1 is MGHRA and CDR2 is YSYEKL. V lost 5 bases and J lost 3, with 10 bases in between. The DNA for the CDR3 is TGCGCCAGCAGCAGGGGGGGGGACACTGAAGCTTTCTTT. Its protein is CASSRGGDTEAFF.

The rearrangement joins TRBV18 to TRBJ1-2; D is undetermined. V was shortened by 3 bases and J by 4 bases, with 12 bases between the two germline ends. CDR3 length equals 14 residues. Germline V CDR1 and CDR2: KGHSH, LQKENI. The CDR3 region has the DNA TGTGCCAGCTCACCTACCGGGCAATTCTATGGCTACACCTTC. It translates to CASSPTGQFYGYTF.

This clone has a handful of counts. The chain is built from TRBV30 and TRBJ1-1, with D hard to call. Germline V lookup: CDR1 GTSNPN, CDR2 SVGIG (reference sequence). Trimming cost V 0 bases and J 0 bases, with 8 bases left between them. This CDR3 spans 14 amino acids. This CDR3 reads CAWSVPGMNTEAFF. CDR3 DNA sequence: TGTGCCTGGAGTGTTCCGGGAATGAACACTGAAGCTTTCTTT.

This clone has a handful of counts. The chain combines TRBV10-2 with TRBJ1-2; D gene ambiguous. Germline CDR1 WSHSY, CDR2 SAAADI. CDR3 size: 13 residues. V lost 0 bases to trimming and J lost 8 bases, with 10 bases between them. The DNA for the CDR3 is TGCGCCAGCAGTGAGTCGACATATCAAGGCTACACCTTC. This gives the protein CASSESTYQGYTF.

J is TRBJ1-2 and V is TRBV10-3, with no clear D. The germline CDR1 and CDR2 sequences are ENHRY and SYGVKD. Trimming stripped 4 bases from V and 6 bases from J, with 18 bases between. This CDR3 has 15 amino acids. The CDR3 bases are TGTGCCATCAGTGCACGAAACGACGGGCGGGATGGCTACACCTTC. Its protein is CAISARNDGRDGYTF.

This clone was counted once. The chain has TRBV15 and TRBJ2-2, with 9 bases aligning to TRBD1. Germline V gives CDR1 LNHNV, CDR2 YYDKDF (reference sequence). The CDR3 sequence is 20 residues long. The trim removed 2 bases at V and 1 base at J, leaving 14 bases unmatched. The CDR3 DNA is TGTGCCACCAGCAGAACCCTACCCCCCGGGACAGGGAAGAACACCGGGGAGCTGTTTTTT. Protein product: CATSRTLPPGTGKNTGELFF.

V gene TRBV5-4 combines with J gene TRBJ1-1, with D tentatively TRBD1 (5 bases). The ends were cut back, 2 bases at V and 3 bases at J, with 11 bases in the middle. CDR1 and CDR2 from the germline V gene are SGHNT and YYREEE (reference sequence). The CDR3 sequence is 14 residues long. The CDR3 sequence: CASSFKGWDTEAFF. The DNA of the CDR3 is TGTGCCAGCAGCTTTAAGGGGTGGGACACTGAAGCTTTCTTT.

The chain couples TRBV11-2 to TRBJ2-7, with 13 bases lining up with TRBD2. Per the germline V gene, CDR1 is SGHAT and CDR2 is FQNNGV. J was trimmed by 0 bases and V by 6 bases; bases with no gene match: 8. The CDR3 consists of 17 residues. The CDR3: CASSSGLAGDVSYEQYF. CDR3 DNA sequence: TGTGCCAGCAGTTCTGGACTAGCGGGGGACGTCTCCTACGAGCAGTACTTC.

The CDR3 region has the DNA TGTGCCTGGAGCATAGCGGGGGGTTATAGCACAGATACGCAGTATTTT. It yields the protein CAWSIAGGYSTDTQYF. The chain has TRBV30 and TRBJ2-3, with 10 bases identical to TRBD2. The CDR3 runs to 16 residues. With 3 bases clipped from V and 0 bases from J, the junction kept 6 bases outside the gene matches. Germline lookup yields CDR1 GTSNPN and CDR2 SVGIG (reference sequence).

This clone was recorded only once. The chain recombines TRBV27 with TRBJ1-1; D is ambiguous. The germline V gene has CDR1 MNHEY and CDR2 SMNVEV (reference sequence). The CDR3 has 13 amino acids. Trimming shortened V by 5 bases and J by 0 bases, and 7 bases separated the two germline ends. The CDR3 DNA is TGTGCCAGCAGTCCTGTTATGAACACTGAAGCTTTCTTT. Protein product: CASSPVMNTEAFF.

The CDR3 here is CASSFEPNYGYTF. In DNA form, the CDR3 reads TGTGCCAGCAGTTTTGAACCTAACTATGGCTACACCTTC. This chain connects TRBV12-3 or TRBV12-4 to TRBJ1-2; the D is unclear. Trimming shortened V by 3 bases and J by 0 bases, and 5 bases separated the two germline ends. The length of the CDR3 is 13 residues.